This T cell receptor (beta chain) comes out of a study of shared clonotypes between healthy human individuals. V lost 1 base, J lost 5 bases, and 8 bases stayed unmatched. The CDR3 runs to 16 residues. CDR1 and CDR2 from the germline V gene are SGHTA and FQGNSA. Data came from immunoSEQ multiplex PCR; TCRdb stores just in-frame clones and leaves some out. The data hold about 2,500,000 clones, with roughly 92% observed a single time. The sequenced sample was naive CD4+ T cells sorted from blood. Subset: CD45RA+ positively selected. V usage is TRBV7-2 and J usage is TRBJ2-5; 9 bases line up with TRBD2. This clonotype originated in a man aged 18 to 29 in good health. The CDR3 spells CASSLVFSGRGETQYF. The CDR3 DNA reads TGTGCCAGCAGCTTAGTTTTTAGCGGGAGAGGTGAGACCCAGTACTTC.